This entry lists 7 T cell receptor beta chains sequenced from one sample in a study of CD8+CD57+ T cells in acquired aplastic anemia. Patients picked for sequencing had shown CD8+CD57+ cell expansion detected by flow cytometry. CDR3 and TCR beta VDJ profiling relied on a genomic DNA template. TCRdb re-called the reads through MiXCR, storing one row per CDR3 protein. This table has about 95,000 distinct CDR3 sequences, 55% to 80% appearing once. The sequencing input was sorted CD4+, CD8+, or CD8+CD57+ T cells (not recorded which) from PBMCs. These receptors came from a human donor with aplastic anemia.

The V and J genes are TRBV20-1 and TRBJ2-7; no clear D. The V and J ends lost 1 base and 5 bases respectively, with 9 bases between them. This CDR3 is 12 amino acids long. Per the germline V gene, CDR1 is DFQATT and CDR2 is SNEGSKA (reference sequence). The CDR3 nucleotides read TGCAGTGCTAGAGCGGCCACTGACGAGCAGTACTTC. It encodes CSARAATDEQYF.

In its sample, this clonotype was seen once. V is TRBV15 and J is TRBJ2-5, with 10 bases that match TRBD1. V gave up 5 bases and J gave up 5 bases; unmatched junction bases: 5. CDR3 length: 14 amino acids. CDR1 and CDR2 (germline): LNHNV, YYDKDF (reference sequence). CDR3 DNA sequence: TGTGCCACCAGCGGACAGGGGGATGCGGAGACCCAGTACTTC. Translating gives CATSGQGDAETQYF.

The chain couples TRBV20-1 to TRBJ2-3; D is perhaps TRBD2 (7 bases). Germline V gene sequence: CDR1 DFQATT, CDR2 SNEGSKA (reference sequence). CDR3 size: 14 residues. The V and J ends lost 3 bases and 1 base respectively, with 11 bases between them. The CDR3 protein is CSASRGAGTDTQYF. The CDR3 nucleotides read TGCAGTGCTAGTCGGGGGGCGGGCACAGATACGCAGTATTTT.

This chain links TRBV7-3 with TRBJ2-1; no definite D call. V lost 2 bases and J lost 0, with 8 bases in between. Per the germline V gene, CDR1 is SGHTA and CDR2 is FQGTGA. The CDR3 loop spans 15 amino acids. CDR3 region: CASSLGDPSYNEQFF. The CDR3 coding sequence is TGTGCCAGCAGCTTAGGCGATCCCTCCTACAATGAGCAGTTCTTC.

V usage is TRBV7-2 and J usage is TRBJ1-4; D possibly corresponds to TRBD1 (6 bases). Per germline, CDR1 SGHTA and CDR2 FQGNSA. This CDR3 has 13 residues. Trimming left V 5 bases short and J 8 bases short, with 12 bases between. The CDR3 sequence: CASSINTGEKLFF. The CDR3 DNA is TGTGCCAGCAGCATTAACACAGGGGAAAAACTGTTTTTT.

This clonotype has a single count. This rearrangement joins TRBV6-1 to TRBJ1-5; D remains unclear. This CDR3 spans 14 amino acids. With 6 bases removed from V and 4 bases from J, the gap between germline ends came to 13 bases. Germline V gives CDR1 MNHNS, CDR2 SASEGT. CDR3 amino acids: CASSKKDGNQPQHF. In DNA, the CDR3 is TGTGCCAGCAGCAAGAAGGACGGTAATCAGCCCCAGCATTTT.

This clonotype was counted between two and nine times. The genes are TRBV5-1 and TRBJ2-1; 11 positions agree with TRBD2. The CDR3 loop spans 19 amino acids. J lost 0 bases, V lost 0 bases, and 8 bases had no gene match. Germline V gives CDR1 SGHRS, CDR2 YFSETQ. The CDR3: CASSLVGRGLAASYNEQFF. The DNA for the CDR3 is TGCGCCAGCAGCTTGGTGGGGAGGGGACTAGCGGCCTCCTACAATGAGCAGTTCTTC.